A single sample gave rise to the 30 T cell receptor beta chains below, sequenced in a study of T-cell reconstitution after alpha-beta-depleted transplantation in children. A library of TCRbeta sequences, prepared with unique molecular identifiers, was generated. TCRdb reanalysed the PCR reads using MiXCR and keeps one entry per CDR3 protein. The sample holds hundreds of thousands of distinct CDR3 sequences, around an eighth seen once. Specimen: PBMCs from the stem cell graft donor, collected from the stem cell graft. These receptors were obtained from a human donor who donated a stem cell graft to a child with combined immunodeficiency.

The chain employs TRBV28 and TRBJ1-4, with 7 nucleotides matching TRBD1. Trimming removed 6 bases from V and 4 bases from J; junction bases left unmatched: 5. From germline, CDR1 is MDHEN and CDR2 SYDVKM. The CDR3 length is 14 residues. CDR3 residues: CASSPGGGNEKLFF. The DNA of the CDR3 is TGTGCCAGCAGCCCAGGGGGGGGTAATGAAAAACTGTTTTTT. Looking up the rest from reference TRBV28 and TRBJ1-4 gives the full variable domain: DVKVTQSSRYLVKRTGEKVFLECVQDMDHENMFWYRQDPGLGLRLIYFSYDVKMKEKGDIPEGYSVSREKKERFSLILESASTNQTSMYLCASSPGGGNEKLFFGSGTQLSVL.

The chain has TRBV4-3 and TRBJ2-3; a possible D gene is TRBD1 (5 bases). V gave up 0 bases and J gave up 2 bases, with 9 bases separating them. Germline V gene lookup returns CDR1 LGHNA and CDR2 YSLEER. The CDR3 is 15 amino acids. The CDR3 nucleotides are TGCGCCAGCAGCCAAGATCCGACAGTCACAGATACGCAGTATTTT. The encoded protein is CASSQDPTVTDTQYF.

The genes are TRBV30 and TRBJ2-1, with a weak D call TRBD2 (6 bases). Deletions cut 2 bases from V and 8 bases from J, with 13 bases between. This CDR3 comprises 13 residues. Germline V gene data show CDR1 as GTSNPN and CDR2 as SVGIG (reference sequence). The DNA for the CDR3 is TGTGCCTGGAGTAGTGGAGGGATGCATGAGCAGTTCTTC. It translates to CAWSSGGMHEQFF. Full variable domain (rest looked up from reference TRBV30 and TRBJ2-1): SQTIHQWPATLVQPVGSPLSLECTVEGTSNPNLYWYRQAAGRGLQLLFYSVGIGQISSEVPQNLSASRPQDRQFILSSKKLLLSDSGFYLCAWSSGGMHEQFFGPGTRLTVL.

In its sample, this clonotype was seen many times. The gene calls are TRBV6-1 and TRBJ1-4; 8 bases align to TRBD1. V was pared by 6 bases and J by 8 bases, with 8 bases of the junction left unmatched. Germline CDR1 is MNHNS and CDR2 is SASEGT. The CDR3 length is 14 residues. The CDR3 reads CASSRTGSVEKLFF. CDR3 in DNA: TGTGCCAGCAGCCGGACAGGGTCTGTAGAAAAACTGTTTTTT.

This clonotype was seen a handful of times. The genes are TRBV20-1 and TRBJ2-5, with 9 bases identical to TRBD2. This CDR3 is built from 14 residues. V lost 4 bases and J lost 4; bases outside the gene matches: 7. Germline-derived CDR1 and CDR2 are DFQATT and SNEGSKA (reference sequence). This CDR3 is CSAMEPTSGETQYF. The CDR3 DNA is TGCAGTGCTATGGAACCGACTAGCGGAGAGACCCAGTACTTC.

This clonotype occurred a few times. The chain carries TRBV15 and TRBJ1-5; D not resolved. CDR3 length: 12 residues. Germline CDR1 is LNHNV and CDR2 is YYDKDF (reference sequence). Trimming took off 4 bases at V and 6 bases at J, with 7 bases between the two ends. The CDR3 spells CATSKSFQPQHF. The CDR3, as DNA: TGTGCCACCAGCAAGAGTTTTCAGCCCCAGCATTTT.

This clonotype was recorded many times. CDR3 nucleotide sequence: TGCGCCAGCAGCCAGAGGACAGGGGTCCAAGAGACCCAGTACTTC. Amino acid sequence: CASSQRTGVQETQYF. The chain joins TRBV4-3 to TRBJ2-5, with 9 bases fitting TRBD1. Germline V lookup: CDR1 LGHNA, CDR2 YSLEER. The CDR3 spans 15 residues. J was trimmed by 1 base and V by 3 bases; bases with no gene match: 3.

The chain has TRBV7-2 and TRBJ2-7; D unresolved. The CDR3 length is 14 residues. Germline V lookup: CDR1 SGHTA, CDR2 FQGNSA. Trimming stripped 1 base from V and 13 bases from J, with 20 bases between. CDR3 sequence (DNA): TGTGCCAGCAGCTTAGAGCCCCGATTAACCCTACCCTACTTC. It yields the protein CASSLEPRLTLPYF. Drawing the rest from reference TRBV7-2 and TRBJ2-7, the complete variable domain is GAGVSQSPSNKVTEKGKDVELRCDPISGHTALYWYRQSLGQGLEFLIYFQGNSAPDKSGLPSDRFSAERTGGSVSTLTIQRTQQEDSAVYLCASSLEPRLTLPYFGPGTRLTVT.

This clonotype has at least ten counts. The chain links TRBV29-1 to TRBJ2-6; D not resolved. The V gene lost 1 base and the J gene lost 0 bases, with 4 bases spanning the gap. The CDR3 spans 14 residues. Germline-derived CDR1 and CDR2 are SQVTM and ANQGSEA. Here the CDR3 reads CSVEGLSGANVLTF. The CDR3 DNA reads TGCAGCGTTGAAGGCCTCTCTGGGGCCAACGTCCTGACTTTC.

The genes are TRBV5-1 and TRBJ2-5; D perhaps matches TRBD2 (7 bases). V was pared by 5 bases and J by 4 bases, with 15 bases between. The CDR3 loop spans 14 amino acids. Per the germline V gene, CDR1 is SGHRS and CDR2 is YFSETQ. The CDR3: CASRRGGVRETQYF. CDR3 nucleotide sequence: TGCGCCAGCAGGAGGGGGGGAGTTCGAGAGACCCAGTACTTC.

This clonotype showed up many times. V usage is TRBV5-1 and J usage is TRBJ2-7, with 7 bases identical to TRBD2. The CDR3 is made up of 12 amino acids. Germline assignment: CDR1 SGHRS and CDR2 YFSETQ. J lost 6 bases, V lost 5 bases, and 5 bases had no gene match. Written as DNA, the CDR3 is TGCGCCAGCAGTGAGGCGGGAGTCGAGCAGTACTTC. This sequence encodes CASSEAGVEQYF.

In its sample, this clonotype was seen many times. The rearrangement uses TRBV4-3 and TRBJ2-7, with TRBD1 as a possible D gene (6 bases). The CDR3 runs to 16 residues. Germline V CDR1 and CDR2: LGHNA, YSLEER. V lost 0 bases, J lost 4 bases, and 16 bases lay in between. For the CDR3, the DNA is TGCGCCAGCAGCCAAGAGTGGGCAGGGGCCATTTACGAGCAGTACTTC. Translating it yields CASSQEWAGAIYEQYF.

This clonotype has a count of ten or more. The rearrangement uses TRBV20-1 and TRBJ2-3, with D maybe TRBD2 (5 bases). Trimming took 4 bases from V and 0 from J, leaving 8 bases between them. The CDR3 consists of 13 residues. The germline CDR1 and CDR2 sequences are DFQATT and SNEGSKA (reference sequence). This CDR3 reads CSAILVSTDTQYF. In DNA form, the CDR3 reads TGCAGTGCTATACTAGTAAGCACAGATACGCAGTATTTT.

This clonotype has at least ten counts. The chain carries TRBV12-3 or TRBV12-4 and TRBJ2-1; 11 nucleotides match TRBD2. V lost 0 bases to trimming and J lost 8 bases; unmatched junction nucleotides: 3. This CDR3 region has 15 residues. CDR3 nucleotides: TGTGCCAGCAGTTTAGCGACTAGCGGGACGGATGAGCAGTTCTTC. Protein sequence: CASSLATSGTDEQFF.

V and J are TRBV29-1 and TRBJ2-5, with a weak D call TRBD1 (6 bases). V was clipped by 8 bases and J by 2 bases, with 15 bases between them. Germline loops: CDR1 SQVTM, CDR2 ANQGSEA. CDR3 length: 13 residues. In DNA form, the CDR3 reads TGCAGCCTTCACAGGGTTAATCAAGAGACCCAGTACTTC. It translates to CSLHRVNQETQYF. The full variable domain, its missing parts supplied by reference TRBV29-1 and TRBJ2-5, is SAVISQKPSRDICQRGTSLTIQCQVDSQVTMMFWYRQQPGQSLTLIATANQGSEATYESGFVIDKFPISRPNLTFSTLTVSNMSPEDSSIYLCSLHRVNQETQYFGPGTRLLVL.

This clonotype was seen a few times. The chain has TRBV4-3 and TRBJ1-6; D is perhaps TRBD1 (5 bases). The CDR3 runs 15 residues. Looked up from germline, CDR1 is LGHNA and CDR2 is YSLEER. V dropped 4 bases and J dropped 9 bases, with 16 bases sitting between them. The CDR3 nucleotides read TGCGCCAGCAGCCCTTCCGGCAGGGTTAGTTCACCCCTCCACTTT. Translated, it gives CASSPSGRVSSPLHF.

This clonotype was counted many times. J is TRBJ2-7 and V is TRBV12-3 or TRBV12-4; D is possibly TRBD1 (6 bases). The V and J ends lost 5 bases and 2 bases respectively, with 16 bases between them. This CDR3 is 15 amino acids long. The CDR3 loop reads CASSPSHREPYEQYF. As DNA, the CDR3 is TGTGCCAGCAGTCCCTCCCACAGGGAGCCCTACGAGCAGTACTTC.

In this sample, this clonotype turned up many times. The chain links TRBV28 to TRBJ1-2, with D uncertain. The CDR3 extends over 13 amino acids. In germline, CDR1 is MDHEN, CDR2 SYDVKM. Trimming removed 6 bases from V and 2 bases from J, with 10 bases in between. The CDR3 bases are TGTGCCAGCAGAAATTACCCCAACTATGGCTACACCTTC. This sequence encodes CASRNYPNYGYTF.

This clonotype has only a few counts. The chain joins TRBV10-3 to TRBJ2-1; possible D gene TRBD1, 6 bases. Germline CDR1 ENHRY, CDR2 SYGVKD. The ends were cut back, 8 bases at V and 3 bases at J, with 11 bases in the middle. The CDR3 contains 13 residues. CDR3 region: CAIGQTLYNEQFF. In DNA, the CDR3 is TGTGCCATCGGACAGACGCTCTACAATGAGCAGTTCTTC.

The chain couples TRBV7-2 to TRBJ1-2, with D perhaps matching TRBD1 (5 bases). Germline CDR1 and CDR2: SGHTA and FQGNSA. V was clipped by 3 bases and J by 6 bases, with 14 bases between them. The CDR3 extends over 14 amino acids. This CDR3 is CASSFFQGSNGYTF. The CDR3 nucleotides read TGTGCCAGCAGCTTCTTCCAGGGATCGAATGGCTACACCTTC.

The rearrangement links TRBV11-1 to TRBJ2-5; 10 positions agree with TRBD1. Germline V gene sequence: CDR1 SGHAT, CDR2 FQDESV (reference sequence). CDR3 size: 19 residues. Unmatched junction bases numbered 15, after V lost 4 bases and J lost 1 base. For the CDR3, the DNA is TGTGCCAGCAGCTCGGCCGGGACAGGGGCGTCCTCGGTCCAAGAGACCCAGTACTTC. Its protein product is CASSSAGTGASSVQETQYF.

This clonotype was found a few times. The gene calls are TRBV12-3 or TRBV12-4 and TRBJ2-1; no clear D. The CDR3 contains 14 residues. V was cut by 2 bases and J by 5 bases, with 10 bases left in between. The CDR3 here is CASSLRGFDNEQFF. The CDR3 DNA is TGTGCCAGCAGTTTACGAGGATTTGACAATGAGCAGTTCTTC.

At least ten counts were recorded for this clonotype. The V call is TRBV10-3, the J call TRBJ2-1; perhaps TRBD1 as D (6 bases). The CDR3 extends over 17 amino acids. V lost 4 bases and J 6 bases, leaving 22 bases between the germline ends. The germline CDR1 and CDR2 sequences are ENHRY and SYGVKD. In nucleotides, the CDR3 is TGTGCCATCAGTGGGACAGATCCCAGGGGACACGGCAATGAGCAGTTCTTC. Protein: CAISGTDPRGHGNEQFF.

There are many counts of this clonotype. This chain connects TRBV5-1 to TRBJ2-1; 7 positions match TRBD2. With 0 bases clipped from V and 8 bases from J, the junction kept 14 bases outside the gene matches. Germline V gene data show CDR1 as SGHRS and CDR2 as YFSETQ. The CDR3 is made up of 17 amino acids. The CDR3 DNA reads as TGCGCCAGCAGCTTGGGACGGGGGGTTAACCATGGCGATGAGCAGTTCTTC. Its translation: CASSLGRGVNHGDEQFF.

The chain employs TRBV19 and TRBJ2-1, with 10 bases fitting TRBD2. The CDR3 runs 16 residues. Losses at the gene ends were 1 base for V and 4 bases for J; bases not matched to a gene: 4. Germline V gene lookup returns CDR1 LNHDA and CDR2 SQIVND (reference sequence). The CDR3 DNA reads as TGTGCCAGTAGTATAGTAGCGGGAGGCGATTACAATGAGCAGTTCTTC. Translation gives CASSIVAGGDYNEQFF.

This clonotype was counted at least ten times. J is TRBJ2-7 and V is TRBV7-2; the D call may be TRBD1 or TRBD2 (5 bases each). Germline values: CDR1 SGHTA, CDR2 FQGNSA. This CDR3 has 13 amino acids. V was shortened by 5 bases and J by 4 bases, with 12 bases between the two germline ends. CDR3 bases: TGTGCCAGCAGCCAGGGACCGATATACGAGCAGTACTTC. It specifies CASSQGPIYEQYF.

There are a few counts of this clonotype. This chain links TRBV5-1 with TRBJ2-4; D is perhaps TRBD2 (6 bases). Looked up from germline, CDR1 is SGHRS and CDR2 is YFSETQ. The V and J ends lost 1 base and 6 bases respectively, with 11 bases between them. CDR3 size: 14 residues. The CDR3 DNA reads as TGCGCCAGCAGCTTGACCGGGGGAGGAAACATTCAGTACTTC. Protein: CASSLTGGGNIQYF.

This clonotype was recorded a few times. The chain couples TRBV6-5 to TRBJ2-2; D remains ambiguous. Germline-derived CDR1 and CDR2 are MNHEY and SVGAGI. V was shortened by 0 bases and J by 5 bases, with 7 bases between the two germline ends. The CDR3 runs to 14 residues. The CDR3 here is CASSYSDGTGELFF. Here the CDR3 DNA reads TGTGCCAGCAGTTACTCGGACGGGACCGGGGAGCTGTTTTTT.

The rearrangement joins TRBV4-3 to TRBJ1-1; D uncertain. Germline lookup yields CDR1 LGHNA and CDR2 YSLEER. Trimming stripped 1 base from V and 1 base from J, with 10 bases between. This CDR3 contains 15 residues. This CDR3 reads CASSQVSRGNTEAFF. Here the CDR3 DNA reads TGCGCCAGCAGCCAAGTCAGTAGAGGGAACACTGAAGCTTTCTTT.

The gene calls are TRBV2 and TRBJ2-5; 14 nucleotides line up with TRBD2. The CDR3 contains 19 residues. Germline assignment: CDR1 SNHLY and CDR2 FYNNEI. With V trimmed by 5 bases and J by 5 bases, 16 bases remained unmatched. The CDR3 nucleotides are TGTGCCAGCAGTCCATACACCGGACTAGCGGGGGGAAGGGGGGAGACCCAGTACTTC. This gives the protein CASSPYTGLAGGRGETQYF. Drawing the rest from reference TRBV2 and TRBJ2-5, the complete variable domain is EPEVTQTPSHQVTQMGQEVILRCVPISNHLYFYWYRQILGQKVEFLVSFYNNEISEKSEIFDDQFSVERPDGSNFTLKIRSTKLEDSAMYFCASSPYTGLAGGRGETQYFGPGTRLLVL.